The 15 T cell receptor beta chains below were found in one sample sequenced in a study of cytomegalovirus exposure and HLA in healthy donors. Profiled with immunoSEQ multiplex PCR; TCRdb holds only in-frame clones, not every one. The sample lists a few hundred thousand clones, 70% to 90% occurring once. Sequenced sample: PBMCs. These receptors all stem from a woman under 30 in good health and CMV-seronegative.

The CDR3 DNA is TGTGCCAGCAGCTACACAGGGGTCCCTCTTGAGCAGTACTTC. This encodes CASSYTGVPLEQYF. V and J are TRBV6-1 and TRBJ2-7; 7 bases align to TRBD1. Trimming at V came to 6 bases and at J to 7 bases, leaving 12 bases not matched to a gene. The CDR3 has 14 residues. Germline CDR1 reads MNHNS; CDR2 reads SASEGT.

This clone was detected only once. The chain couples TRBV11-3 to TRBJ2-7; tentative D call: TRBD1 (5 bases). The CDR3 consists of 15 residues. CDR1 is SGHNT, CDR2 YENEEA, per germline. Trimming removed 1 base at V and 5 bases at J, with 15 bases between. CDR3 coding DNA: TGTGCCAGCAGCTTAGGGTGGGCAGGGAAGGACGAGCAGTACTTC. Residues: CASSLGWAGKDEQYF.

V usage is TRBV7-2 and J usage is TRBJ1-6; perhaps TRBD1 as D (6 bases). The CDR3 loop spans 17 amino acids. Germline V lookup: CDR1 SGHTA, CDR2 FQGNSA. V was trimmed by 0 bases and J by 13 bases, leaving 22 bases between them. CDR3 protein: CASSLAYGSQGRGPLHF. Here the CDR3 DNA reads TGTGCCAGCAGCTTAGCTTATGGGTCACAGGGAAGAGGCCCCCTCCACTTT. Drawing the rest from reference TRBV7-2 and TRBJ1-6, the complete variable domain is GAGVSQSPSNKVTEKGKDVELRCDPISGHTALYWYRQSLGQGLEFLIYFQGNSAPDKSGLPSDRFSAERTGGSVSTLTIQRTQQEDSAVYLCASSLAYGSQGRGPLHFGNGTRLTVT.

The rearrangement links TRBV6-5 to TRBJ2-1; TRBD2 matches 11 bases. The V gene's germline CDR1 is MNHEY and CDR2 SVGAGI. V shed 2 bases, J shed 8 bases, and the junction held 8 bases outside the gene matches. The CDR3 extends over 16 amino acids. The DNA of the CDR3 is TGTGCCAGCAGTTACGGCCCGGGACTAGCGGATGATGAGCAGTTCTTC. Its translation is CASSYGPGLADDEQFF.

The rearrangement links TRBV5-4 to TRBJ2-2; D is uncertain. Per germline, CDR1 SGHNT and CDR2 YYREEE (reference sequence). The CDR3 loop spans 16 amino acids. V lost 3 bases, J lost 1 base, and 13 bases lay in between. CDR3 DNA sequence: TGTGCCAGCAGCTCTGCGTCTCTACTGAACACCGGGGAGCTGTTTTTT. Residues: CASSSASLLNTGELFF. The full variable domain, its missing parts supplied by reference TRBV5-4 and TRBJ2-2, is ETGVTQSPTHLIKTRGQQVTLRCSSQSGHNTVSWYQQALGQGPQFIFQYYREEENGRGNFPPRFSGLQFPNYSSELNVNALELDDSALYLCASSSASLLNTGELFFGEGSRLTVL.

The CDR3: CASRLDRVANEQFF. CDR3 bases: TGTGCCAGCAGGTTGGACAGGGTCGCCAATGAGCAGTTCTTC. The chain employs TRBV7-9 and TRBJ2-1, with 8 nucleotides matching TRBD1. Per the germline V gene, CDR1 is SEHNR and CDR2 is FQNEAQ (reference sequence). J lost 6 bases, V lost 6 bases, and 7 bases had no gene match. The CDR3 is 14 amino acids.

This chain uses TRBV19 with TRBJ1-6; 11 bases fit TRBD1. V trimming: 6 bases; J trimming: 10 bases; junction bases outside the gene matches: 8. Germline V lookup: CDR1 LNHDA, CDR2 SQIVND (reference sequence). This CDR3 is 15 amino acids long. DNA of the CDR3: TGTGCCAGTAGCCCCGGGACAGGGGGTTGGTCACCCCTCCACTTT. Translating it yields CASSPGTGGWSPLHF.

This chain connects TRBV11-3 to TRBJ2-6; a possible D gene is TRBD1 (6 bases). The CDR3 runs to 16 residues. V was clipped by 8 bases and J by 0 bases, with 14 bases between them. CDR1 and CDR2 (germline): SGHNT, YENEEA. The CDR3 DNA reads TGTGCCAGCGCAGGGGCGGTGGACTCTGGGGCCAACGTCCTGACTTTC. This codes for CASAGAVDSGANVLTF.

The chain joins TRBV9 to TRBJ2-7, with TRBD1 matching over 12 bases. The CDR3 sequence is 15 residues long. Germline lookup yields CDR1 SGDLS and CDR2 YYNGEE. Trimming at V came to 1 base and at J to 5 bases, leaving 4 bases not matched to a gene. Here the CDR3 reads CASSVWGTGGDEQYF. The CDR3 DNA follows: TGTGCCAGCAGCGTATGGGGGACAGGGGGCGACGAGCAGTACTTC.

CDR3 region: CASSYGTGKADTQYF. CDR3 in DNA: TGTGCCAGCAGTTACGGGACAGGAAAGGCAGATACGCAGTATTTT. This chain joins TRBV6-5 and TRBJ2-3; 8 bases are a match to TRBD1. The junction had 5 bases not matched to a gene; V was cut back by 2 bases and J by 4 bases. The CDR3 has 15 residues. Per germline, CDR1 MNHEY and CDR2 SVGAGI.

This chain uses TRBV19 with TRBJ1-2; 9 bases map to TRBD1. V was clipped by 7 bases and J by 0 bases; unmatched bases: 6. The germline V gene encodes CDR1 LNHDA and CDR2 SQIVND (reference sequence). This CDR3 is 15 amino acids long. The CDR3 nucleotides are TGTGCCAGTACCTCGGACAGGGGAACTAACTATGGCTACACCTTC. Its translation is CASTSDRGTNYGYTF.

V usage is TRBV6-6 and J usage is TRBJ2-3; TRBD2 matches at 7 bases. This CDR3 spans 14 amino acids. The V and J ends lost 7 bases and 1 base, in that order; junction bases with no gene match: 5. CDR1 is MNHNY and CDR2 is SVGAGI in the germline V gene (reference sequence). CDR3 bases: TGTGCCAGCACCAACGCGGGGGGCACAGATACGCAGTATTTT. Its translation: CASTNAGGTDTQYF.

The chain employs TRBV7-2 and TRBJ1-1, with D possibly matching TRBD1 (5 bases). The CDR3 has 15 residues. Germline CDR1 reads SGHTA; CDR2 reads FQGNSA. Trimming left V 1 base short and J 1 base short, with 10 bases between. The CDR3 region is CASSLVGGQNTEAFF. The CDR3 nucleotides are TGTGCCAGCAGCTTAGTCGGGGGTCAGAACACTGAAGCTTTCTTT. Supplemented by reference TRBV7-2 and TRBJ1-1, the full variable domain reads GAGVSQSPSNKVTEKGKDVELRCDPISGHTALYWYRQSLGQGLEFLIYFQGNSAPDKSGLPSDRFSAERTGGSVSTLTIQRTQQEDSAVYLCASSLVGGQNTEAFFGQGTRLTVV.

This clone was seen once. The chain combines TRBV21-1 with TRBJ2-1; the D segment call TRBD2 is taken from the table without a DNA check. TRBV21-1 is an annotated pseudogene. CDR3 length: 13 residues. CDR3 bases: TGTGCCAGCAGCTCCCGCCCTGAGAATGAGCAGTTCTTC. It encodes CASSSRPENEQFF.

This clone was recorded once. The chain links TRBV4-1 to TRBJ1-4; possible D gene TRBD1, 6 bases. The germline gives CDR1 MGHRA, CDR2 YSYEKL. The CDR3 is 16 residues long. Trimming removed 2 bases from V and 8 bases from J, with 18 bases in between. The DNA for the CDR3 is TGCGCCAGCAGCCAACGGGGGGGCCAGACAAGGGAAAAACTGTTTTTT. Translating gives CASSQRGGQTREKLFF.